This T cell receptor beta chain was profiled in a study of identical twins. In this sample, this clonotype turned up a few times. What it binds is not known. The CDR3 runs to 13 residues. Germline V gene sequence: CDR1 SGHVS, CDR2 FQNEAQ. Deletions cut 5 bases from V and 6 bases from J, with 14 bases between. Healthy Caucasians provided all donations. Regarding the study as a whole: Fewer insertions marked abundant cord blood beta clonotypes; young adult naive trended weakly, memory not at all.

From the 5' RACE reads, TCRdb called clonotypes with MiXCR, one entry per CDR3 protein. The top ten hold 8.8% of the sample, which has more than 200,000 distinct CDR3 sequences, around an eighth seen once. This TCR came from a woman between 18 and 29 years old in good health. J is TRBJ2-7 and V is TRBV7-8, with D uncertain. Sequencing was carried out using memory (CD45RO+) T cells sorted from blood. In DNA, the CDR3 is TGTGCCAGCAGCGCCGTTAGTGCAGGCGAGCAGTACTTC. This translates into CASSAVSAGEQYF.